What follows describes a single T cell receptor beta chain. The data were obtained in a study of T cell changes during pregnancy in multiple sclerosis. Libraries were prepared by immunoSEQ multiplex PCR; TCRdb keeps only in-frame clonotypes and omits some of them. Here the sample spans 30,000 or so clones, 87% being singletons. The origin of this receptor is a female donor with multiple sclerosis, enrolled in a pregnancy study. The specimen comprised CD8+ T cells from peripheral blood mononuclear cells, sampled in the first trimester of pregnancy.

The CDR3 coding sequence is TGTGCCAGCAGTGAAAGGAGAAGTGGGACTAGCGGTCCACCTGGGGCCAACGTCCTGACTTTC. It specifies CASSERRSGTSGPPGANVLTF. The rearrangement joins TRBV2 to TRBJ2-6; 11 bases are shared with TRBD2. V lost 2 bases, J lost 2 bases, and 14 bases stayed unmatched. The CDR3 sequence is 21 residues long. Looked up from germline, CDR1 is SNHLY and CDR2 is FYNNEI.